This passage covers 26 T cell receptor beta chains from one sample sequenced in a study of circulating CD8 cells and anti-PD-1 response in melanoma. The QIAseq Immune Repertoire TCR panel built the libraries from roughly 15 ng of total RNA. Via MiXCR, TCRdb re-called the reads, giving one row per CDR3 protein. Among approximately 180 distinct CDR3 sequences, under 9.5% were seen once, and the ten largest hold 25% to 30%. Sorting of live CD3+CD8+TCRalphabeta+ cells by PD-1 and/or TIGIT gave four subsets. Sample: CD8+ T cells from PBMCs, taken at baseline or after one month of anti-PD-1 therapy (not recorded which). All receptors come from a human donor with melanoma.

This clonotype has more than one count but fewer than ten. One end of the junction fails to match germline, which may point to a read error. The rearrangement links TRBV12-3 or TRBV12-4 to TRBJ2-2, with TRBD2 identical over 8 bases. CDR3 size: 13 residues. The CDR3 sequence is CASSFGTGGGLFF. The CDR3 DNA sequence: TGTGCCAGCAGTTTCGGGACCGGCGGGGGGCTGTTCTTT.

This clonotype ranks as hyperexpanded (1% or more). CDR3 DNA: TGTGCCAGCAGCCCGGATCAGGGGGCCGTCGGGGAGCTGTTTTTT. Its protein product is CASSPDQGAVGELFF. The chain couples TRBV6-2 or TRBV6-3 to TRBJ2-2; TRBD1 agrees at 8 bases. CDR1 and CDR2 from the germline V gene are MNHEY and SVGEGT. V lost 6 bases and J lost 7; bases outside the gene matches: 10. The CDR3 totals 15 residues.

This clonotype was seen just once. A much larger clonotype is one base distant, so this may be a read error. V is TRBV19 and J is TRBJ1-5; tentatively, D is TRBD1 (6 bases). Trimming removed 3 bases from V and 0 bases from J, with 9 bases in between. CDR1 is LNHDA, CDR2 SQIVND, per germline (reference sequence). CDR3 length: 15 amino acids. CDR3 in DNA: TGTGCCAGTAGTATCCAACAGGGTAGCAATCAGCCCCAGCATTTT. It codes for CASSIQQGSNQPQHF.

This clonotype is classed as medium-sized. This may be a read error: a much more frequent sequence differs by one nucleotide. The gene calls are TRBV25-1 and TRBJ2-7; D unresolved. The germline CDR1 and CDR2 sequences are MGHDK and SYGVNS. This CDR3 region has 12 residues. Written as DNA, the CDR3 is TGTGCCAGCAATGAAGCAGACTACGAGCAGTACTTC. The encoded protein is CASNEADYEQYF.

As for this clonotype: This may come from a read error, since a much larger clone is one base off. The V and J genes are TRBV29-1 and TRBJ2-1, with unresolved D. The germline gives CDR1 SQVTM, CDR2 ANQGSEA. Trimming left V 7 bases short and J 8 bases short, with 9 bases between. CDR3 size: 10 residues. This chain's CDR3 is CSAVQHEQFF. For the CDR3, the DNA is TGCAGCGCTGTGCAGCATGAGCAGTTCTTC.

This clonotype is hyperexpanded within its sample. CDR3 protein: CASSLGVGDTEAFF. In DNA, the CDR3 is TGTGCCAGCAGCTTAGGGGTCGGGGACACTGAAGCTTTCTTT. The gene calls are TRBV13 and TRBJ1-1; D remains unclear. The V end lost 0 bases, the J end lost 3 bases, and 8 bases lay between the germline ends. Germline-derived CDR1 and CDR2 are PRHDT and FYEKMQ (reference sequence). The CDR3 has 14 amino acids.

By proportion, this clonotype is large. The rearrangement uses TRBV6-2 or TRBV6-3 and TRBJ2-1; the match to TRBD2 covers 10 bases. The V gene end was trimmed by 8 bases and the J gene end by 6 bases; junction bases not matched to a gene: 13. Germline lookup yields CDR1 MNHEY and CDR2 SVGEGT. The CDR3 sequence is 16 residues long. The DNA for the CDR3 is TGTGCCAGCCCACGTCAGCGGGAGGGGTATATCAATGAGCAGTTCTTC. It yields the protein CASPRQREGYINEQFF.

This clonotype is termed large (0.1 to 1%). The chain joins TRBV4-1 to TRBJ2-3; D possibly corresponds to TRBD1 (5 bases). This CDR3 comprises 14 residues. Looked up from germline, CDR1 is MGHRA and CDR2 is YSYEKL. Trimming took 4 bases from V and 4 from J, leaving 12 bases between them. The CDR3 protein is CASSRGVRPDTQYF. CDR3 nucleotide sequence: TGCGCCAGCAGCCGGGGCGTCCGCCCAGATACGCAGTATTTT.

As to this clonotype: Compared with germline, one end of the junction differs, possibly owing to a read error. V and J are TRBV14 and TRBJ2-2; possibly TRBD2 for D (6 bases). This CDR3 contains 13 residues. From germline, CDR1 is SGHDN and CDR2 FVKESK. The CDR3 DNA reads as TGTGCCAGCAGCCAAGCCTCCACCGGGGGGCTGTTTTTT. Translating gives CASSQASTGGLFF.

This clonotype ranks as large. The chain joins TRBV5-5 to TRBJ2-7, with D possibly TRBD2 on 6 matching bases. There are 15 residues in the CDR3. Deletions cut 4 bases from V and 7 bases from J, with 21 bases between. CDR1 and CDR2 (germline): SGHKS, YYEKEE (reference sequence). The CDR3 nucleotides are TGTGCCAGCAGCCCCACCCTGGGACTTCGGGAAGAGCAGTACTTC. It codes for CASSPTLGLREEQYF.

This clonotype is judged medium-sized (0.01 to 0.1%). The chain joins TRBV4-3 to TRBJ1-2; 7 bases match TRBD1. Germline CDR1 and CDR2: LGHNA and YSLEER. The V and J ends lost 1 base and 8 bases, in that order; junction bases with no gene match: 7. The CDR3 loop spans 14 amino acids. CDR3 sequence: CASSQVPDREGYTF. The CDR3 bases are TGCGCCAGCAGCCAAGTACCCGACAGGGAGGGCTACACCTTC.

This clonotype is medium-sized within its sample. Here the CDR3 DNA reads TGCAGTGCTCGGGACAGGGGTGGGACTGAAGCTTTCTTT. Its protein product is CSARDRGGTEAFF. This rearrangement joins TRBV20-1 to TRBJ1-1; 10 bases map to TRBD1. The V gene end was trimmed by 5 bases and the J gene end by 5 bases; junction bases not matched to a gene: 5. The germline V gene has CDR1 DFQATT and CDR2 SNEGSKA (reference sequence). The CDR3 is made up of 13 amino acids.

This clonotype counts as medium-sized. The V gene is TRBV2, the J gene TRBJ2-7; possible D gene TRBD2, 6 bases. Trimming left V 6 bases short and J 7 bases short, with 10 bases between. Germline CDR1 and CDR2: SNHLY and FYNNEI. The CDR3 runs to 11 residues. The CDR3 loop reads CASSPAGEQYF. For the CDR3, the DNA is TGTGCCAGCAGCCCTGCGGGGGAGCAGTACTTC. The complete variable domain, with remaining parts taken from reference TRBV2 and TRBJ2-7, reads EPEVTQTPSHQVTQMGQEVILRCVPISNHLYFYWYRQILGQKVEFLVSFYNNEISEKSEIFDDQFSVERPDGSNFTLKIRSTKLEDSAMYFCASSPAGEQYFGPGTRLTVT.

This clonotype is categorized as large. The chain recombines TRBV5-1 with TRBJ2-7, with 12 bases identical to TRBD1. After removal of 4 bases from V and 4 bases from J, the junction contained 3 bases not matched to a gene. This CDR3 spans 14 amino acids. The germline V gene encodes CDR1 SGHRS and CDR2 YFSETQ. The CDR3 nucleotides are TGCGCCAGCAGCGAGGGACAGGGGGCTTACGAGCAGTACTTC. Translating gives CASSEGQGAYEQYF. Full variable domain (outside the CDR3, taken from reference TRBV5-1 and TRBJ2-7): KAGVTQTPRYLIKTRGQQVTLSCSPISGHRSVSWYQQTPGQGLQFLFEYFSETQRNKGNFPGRFSGRQFSNSRSEMNVSTLELGDSALYLCASSEGQGAYEQYFGPGTRLTVT.

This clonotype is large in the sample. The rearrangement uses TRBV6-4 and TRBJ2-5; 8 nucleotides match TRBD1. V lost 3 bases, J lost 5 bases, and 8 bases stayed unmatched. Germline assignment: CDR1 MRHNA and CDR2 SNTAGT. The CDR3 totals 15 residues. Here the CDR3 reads CASSETTGAGETQYF. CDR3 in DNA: TGTGCCAGCAGTGAAACGACAGGGGCCGGGGAGACCCAGTACTTC.

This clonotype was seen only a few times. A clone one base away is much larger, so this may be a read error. This chain's CDR3 is CASSQATTGELLF. The CDR3, as DNA: TGTGCCAGCAGCCAAGCCACCACCGGGGAGCTGCTTTTT. V and J are TRBV14 and TRBJ2-2; TRBD2 might be the D (5 bases). The germline V gene encodes CDR1 SGHDN and CDR2 FVKESK. The CDR3 runs to 13 residues.

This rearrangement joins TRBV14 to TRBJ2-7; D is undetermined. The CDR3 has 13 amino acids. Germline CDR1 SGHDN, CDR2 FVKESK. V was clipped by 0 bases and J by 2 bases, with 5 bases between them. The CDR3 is CASSQDPTYEQYF. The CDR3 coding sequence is TGTGCCAGCAGCCAAGATCCTACCTACGAGCAGTACTTC. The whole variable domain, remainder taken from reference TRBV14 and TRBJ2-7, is EAGVTQFPSHSVIEKGQTVTLRCDPISGHDNLYWYRRVMGKEIKFLLHFVKESKQDESGMPNNRFLAERTGGTYSTLKVQPAELEDSGVYFCASSQDPTYEQYFGPGTRLTVT.

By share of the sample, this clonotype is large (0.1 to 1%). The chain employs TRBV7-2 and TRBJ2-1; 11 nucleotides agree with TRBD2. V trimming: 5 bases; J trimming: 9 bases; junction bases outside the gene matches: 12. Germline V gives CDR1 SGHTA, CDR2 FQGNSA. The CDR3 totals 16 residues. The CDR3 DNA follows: TGTGCCAGCAGCCGCAGGACTAGCGGGTCGGGGAGTGAGCAGTTCTTC. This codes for CASSRRTSGSGSEQFF.

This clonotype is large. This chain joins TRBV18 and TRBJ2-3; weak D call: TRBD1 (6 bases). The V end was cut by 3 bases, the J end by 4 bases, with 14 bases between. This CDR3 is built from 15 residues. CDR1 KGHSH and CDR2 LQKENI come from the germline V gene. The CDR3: CASSPTFGQSDTQYF. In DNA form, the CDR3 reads TGTGCCAGCTCACCCACATTTGGACAGTCAGATACGCAGTATTTT.

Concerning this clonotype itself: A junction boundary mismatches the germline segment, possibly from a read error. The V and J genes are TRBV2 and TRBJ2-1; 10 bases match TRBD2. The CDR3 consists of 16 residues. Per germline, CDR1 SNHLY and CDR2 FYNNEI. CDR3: CASSEGTSGTYNEQFF. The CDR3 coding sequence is TGTGCCAGCAGTGAAGGGACTAGCGGAACTTACAATGAGCAGTTCTTT.

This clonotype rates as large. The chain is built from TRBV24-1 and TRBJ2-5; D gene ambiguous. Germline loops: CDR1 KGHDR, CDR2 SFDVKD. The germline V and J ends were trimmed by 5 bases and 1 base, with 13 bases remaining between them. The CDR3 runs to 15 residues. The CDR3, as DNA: TGTGCCACCAGTGCTTGGAAAGACGGCCAAGAGACCCAGTACTTC. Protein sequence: CATSAWKDGQETQYF.

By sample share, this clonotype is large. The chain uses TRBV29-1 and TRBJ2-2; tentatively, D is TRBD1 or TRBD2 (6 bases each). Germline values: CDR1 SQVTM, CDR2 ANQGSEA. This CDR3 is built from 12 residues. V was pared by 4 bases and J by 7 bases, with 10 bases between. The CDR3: CSVVGGGGELFF. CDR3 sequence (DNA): TGCAGCGTTGTCGGGGGCGGCGGGGAGCTGTTTTTT.

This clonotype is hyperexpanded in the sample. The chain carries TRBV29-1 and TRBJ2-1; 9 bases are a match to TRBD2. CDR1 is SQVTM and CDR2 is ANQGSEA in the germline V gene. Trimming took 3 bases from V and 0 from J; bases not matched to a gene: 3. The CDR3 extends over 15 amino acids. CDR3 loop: CSVDLSGSSYNEQFF. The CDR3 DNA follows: TGCAGCGTTGATCTTAGCGGGAGCTCCTACAATGAGCAGTTCTTC.

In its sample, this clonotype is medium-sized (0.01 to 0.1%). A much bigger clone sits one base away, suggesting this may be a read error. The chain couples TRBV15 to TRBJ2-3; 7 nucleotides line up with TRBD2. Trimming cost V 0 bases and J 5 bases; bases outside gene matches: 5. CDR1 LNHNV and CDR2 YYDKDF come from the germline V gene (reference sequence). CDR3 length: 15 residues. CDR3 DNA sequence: TGTGCCACCAGCAGAGATTCGGGGGGTGTAGATACGCAGTATTTT. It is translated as CATSRDSGGVDTQYF.

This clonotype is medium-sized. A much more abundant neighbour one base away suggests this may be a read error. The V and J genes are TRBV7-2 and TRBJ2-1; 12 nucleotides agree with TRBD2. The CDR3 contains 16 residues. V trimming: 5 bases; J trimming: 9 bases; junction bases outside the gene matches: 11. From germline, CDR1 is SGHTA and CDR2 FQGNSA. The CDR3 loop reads CASSRRTSGAGSEQFF. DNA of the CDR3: TGTGCCAGCAGCCGCAGGACTAGCGGGGCGGGGAGTGAGCAGTTCTTC.

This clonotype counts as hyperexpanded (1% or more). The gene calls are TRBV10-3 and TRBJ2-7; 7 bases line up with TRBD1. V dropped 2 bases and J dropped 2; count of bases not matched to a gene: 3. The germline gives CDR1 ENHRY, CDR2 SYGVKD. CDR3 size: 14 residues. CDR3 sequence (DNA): TGTGCCATCAGTGAGGGGACAGCCACCTACGAGCAGTACTTC. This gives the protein CAISEGTATYEQYF.